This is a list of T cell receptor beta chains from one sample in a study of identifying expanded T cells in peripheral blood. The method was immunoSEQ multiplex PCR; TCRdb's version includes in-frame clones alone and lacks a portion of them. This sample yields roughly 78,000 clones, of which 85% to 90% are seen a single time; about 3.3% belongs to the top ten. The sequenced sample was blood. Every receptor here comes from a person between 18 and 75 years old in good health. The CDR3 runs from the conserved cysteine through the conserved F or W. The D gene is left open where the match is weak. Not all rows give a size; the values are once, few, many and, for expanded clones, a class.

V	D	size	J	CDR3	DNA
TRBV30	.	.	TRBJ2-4	CAWSVEGLRSGIQYF	TGTGCCTGGAGTGTGGAGGGTCTAAGAAGCGGCATTCAGTACTTC
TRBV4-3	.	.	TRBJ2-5	CASSPAPGVAETQYF	TGCGCCAGCAGCCCTGCCCCGGGAGTAGCGGAGACCCAGTACTTC
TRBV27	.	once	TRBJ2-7	CASSRTISYEQYF	TGTGCCAGCAGCAGGACCATATCCTACGAGCAGTACTTC
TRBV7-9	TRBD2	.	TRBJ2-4	CASSPRLAGKGKNIQYF	TGTGCCAGCAGCCCCCGACTAGCGGGAAAAGGCAAAAACATTCAGTACTTC
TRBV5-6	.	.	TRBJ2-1	CASSLVSLAYSYNEQFF	TGTGCCAGCAGCTTGGTAAGCCTAGCGTACTCCTACAATGAGCAGTTCTTC
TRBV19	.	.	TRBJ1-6	CASSMPGQGFSPLHF	TGTGCCAGTAGTATGCCGGGACAAGGGTTTTCACCCCTCCACTTT
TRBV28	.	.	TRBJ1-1	CASRLSSGGTEAFF	TGTGCCAGCAGGTTATCATCGGGGGGCACTGAAGCTTTCTTT
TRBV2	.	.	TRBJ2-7	CASSETPSRWAYEQYF	TGTGCCAGCAGTGAAACCCCCTCCAGATGGGCCTACGAGCAGTACTTC
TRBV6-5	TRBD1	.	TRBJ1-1	CASRRHRGEAFF	TGTGCCAGCAGGCGACACAGGGGTGAAGCTTTCTTT
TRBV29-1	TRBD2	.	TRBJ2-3	CSVTRTSVDTQYF	TGCAGCGTTACCCGGACTAGCGTAGATACGCAGTATTTT
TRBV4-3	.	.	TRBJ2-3	CASSQSNYISDTQYF	TGCGCCAGCAGCCAATCTAATTATATTTCGGATACGCAGTATTTT
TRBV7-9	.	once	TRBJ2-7	CASSPLRRGEKGLEQYF	TGTGCCAGCAGCCCCCTACGTCGTGGGGAGAAGGGACTCGAGCAGTACTTC
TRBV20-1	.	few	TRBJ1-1	CSAPVNTEAFF	TGCAGTGCCCCGGTGAACACTGAAGCTTTCTTT
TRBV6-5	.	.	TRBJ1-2	CASSYRGRAYGYTF	TGTGCCAGCAGTTACCGGGGGCGCGCCTATGGCTACACCTTC
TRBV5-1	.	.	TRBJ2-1	CASSSRSGDNEQFF	TGCGCCAGCAGCTCTAGGTCTGGGGACAATGAGCAGTTCTTC
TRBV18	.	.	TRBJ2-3	CASLLVSTDTQYF	TGTGCCAGCCTCCTCGTTAGCACAGATACGCAGTATTTT
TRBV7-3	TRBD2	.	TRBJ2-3	CASSTDPAGGPDTQYF	TGTGCCAGCAGCACTGATCCAGCGGGAGGGCCAGATACGCAGTATTTT
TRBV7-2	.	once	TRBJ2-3	CASSLVGNPADTQYF	TGTGCCAGCAGCTTGGTCGGGAACCCCGCAGATACGCAGTATTTT
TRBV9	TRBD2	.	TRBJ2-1	CASSGLAGGNEQFF	TGTGCCAGCAGCGGCCTAGCGGGGGGCAATGAGCAGTTCTTC
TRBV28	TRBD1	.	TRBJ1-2	CASIRTGGSIHDGYTF	TGTGCCAGCATCCGGACAGGGGGCTCGATACATGATGGCTACACCTTC
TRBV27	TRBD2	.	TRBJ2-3	CASSLIGTSGGDTQYF	TGTGCCAGCAGTTTGATCGGGACTAGCGGGGGTGATACGCAGTATTTT
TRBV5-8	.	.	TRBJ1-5	CASSLEGQGNQPQHF	TGTGCCAGCAGCTTGGAGGGACAAGGCAATCAGCCCCAGCATTTT
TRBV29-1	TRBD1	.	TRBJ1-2	CSVDKDRGGYGYTF	TGCAGCGTTGATAAGGACAGGGGTGGCTATGGCTACACCTTC
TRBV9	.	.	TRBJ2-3	CASSESGGTDTQYF	TGTGCCAGCAGCGAGTCCGGGGGCACAGATACGCAGTATTTT
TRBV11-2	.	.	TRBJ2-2	CASRSNSGVPGELFF	TGTGCCAGCAGGTCCAATTCAGGGGTCCCCGGGGAGCTGTTTTTT
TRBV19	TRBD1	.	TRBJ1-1	CASSIFGTENTEAFF	TGTGCCAGTAGTATATTCGGGACAGAGAACACTGAAGCTTTCTTT
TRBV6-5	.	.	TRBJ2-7	CATLSPGRLEQYF	TGTGCCACATTAAGTCCGGGACGGCTCGAGCAGTACTTC
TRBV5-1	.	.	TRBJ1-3	CASSPWVAGNTIYF	TGCGCCAGCAGTCCGTGGGTGGCTGGAAACACCATATATTTT
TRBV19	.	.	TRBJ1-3	CASSFNSVTGNTIYF	TGTGCCAGTAGTTTCAATTCAGTGACTGGAAACACCATATATTTT
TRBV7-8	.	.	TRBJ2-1	CASSSERGDNEQFF	TGTGCCAGCAGCTCCGAGAGGGGGGACAATGAGCAGTTCTTC
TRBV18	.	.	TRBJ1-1	CASSPNKDDEAFF	TGTGCCAGCTCACCAAACAAGGATGATGAAGCTTTCTTT
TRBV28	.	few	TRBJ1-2	CASLKGYGYTF	TGTGCCAGCCTGAAGGGCTATGGCTACACCTTC
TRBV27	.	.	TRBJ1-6	CASSLQGGHNSPLHF	TGTGCCAGCAGTTTACAGGGTGGTCATAATTCACCCCTCCACTTT
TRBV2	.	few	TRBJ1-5	CASSQGPYQPQHF	TGTGCCAGCAGTCAGGGGCCTTATCAGCCCCAGCATTTT
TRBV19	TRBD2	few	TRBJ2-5	CASSTGLAMAAETQYF	TGTGCCAGTAGTACCGGACTAGCGATGGCGGCAGAGACCCAGTACTTC
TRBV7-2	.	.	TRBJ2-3	CASSLVGLTDTQYF	TGTGCCAGCAGCTTAGTCGGCCTCACAGATACGCAGTATTTT
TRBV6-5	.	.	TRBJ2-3	CASSWRLEGTDTQYF	TGTGCCAGCAGTTGGCGTCTAGAAGGCACGGATACGCAGTATTTT
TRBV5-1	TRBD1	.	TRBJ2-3	CASSQTGGSTDTQYF	TGCGCCAGCAGCCAGACAGGGGGAAGCACAGATACGCAGTATTTT
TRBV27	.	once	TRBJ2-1	CASSSYLTGLNEQFF	TGTGCCAGCAGTTCTTACCTAACCGGACTTAATGAGCAGTTCTTC
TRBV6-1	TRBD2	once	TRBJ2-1	CASTRTSGSYNEQFF	TGTGCCAGCACCCGAACTAGCGGGAGTTACAATGAGCAGTTCTTC
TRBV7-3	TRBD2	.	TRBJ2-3	CASSLGLAGSTDTQYF	TGTGCCAGCAGCCTCGGACTAGCGGGTTCCACAGATACGCAGTATTTT
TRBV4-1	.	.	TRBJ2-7	CASSPNDRDSGEQYF	TGCGCCAGCAGCCCGAACGACAGGGACTCTGGTGAGCAGTACTTC
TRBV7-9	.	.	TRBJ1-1	CASSLAGSGEAFF	TGTGCCAGCAGCTTAGCGGGGAGTGGAGAAGCTTTCTTT
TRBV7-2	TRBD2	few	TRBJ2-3	CASSLGASGGPDTQYF	TGTGCCAGCAGCTTAGGGGCTAGCGGGGGTCCAGATACGCAGTATTTT
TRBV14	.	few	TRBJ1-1	CASSQSIGTEAFF	TGTGCCAGCAGCCAAAGTATAGGCACTGAAGCTTTCTTT
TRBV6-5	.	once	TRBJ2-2	CASSYSTGMPGELFF	TGTGCCAGCAGTTACAGTACAGGGATGCCCGGGGAGCTGTTTTTT
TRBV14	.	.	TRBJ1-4	CASSQDRLVNREKLFF	TGTGCCAGCAGCCAAGATCGGTTGGTTAACCGGGAAAAACTGTTTTTT
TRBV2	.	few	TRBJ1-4	CASSVGGFSGKLFF	TGTGCCAGCAGTGTGGGGGGTTTCAGTGGAAAACTGTTTTTT
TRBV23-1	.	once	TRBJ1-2	CASIPRAIGAYGYTF	TGCGCCAGCATTCCTCGGGCGATTGGAGCCTATGGCTACACCTTC
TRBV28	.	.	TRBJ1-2	CASSTPGRVYGYTF	TGTGCCAGCAGTACCCCAGGCAGAGTATATGGCTACACCTTC
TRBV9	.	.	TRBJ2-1	CASSAGIEQFF	TGTGCCAGCAGCGCAGGGATTGAGCAGTTCTTC
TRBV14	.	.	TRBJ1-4	CASSQYDGHGNEKLFF	TGTGCCAGCAGCCAATACGATGGCCACGGTAATGAAAAACTGTTTTTT
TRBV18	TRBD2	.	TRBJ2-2	CASSPSGTDYTGELFF	TGTGCCAGCTCACCCAGCGGGACGGATTACACCGGGGAGCTGTTTTTT
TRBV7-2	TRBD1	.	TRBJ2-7	CASRGTGFYEQYF	TGTGCCAGCAGGGGGACAGGGTTCTACGAGCAGTACTTC
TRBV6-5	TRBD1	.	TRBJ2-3	CASSSWDRGGTQYF	TGTGCCAGCAGTTCCTGGGACAGGGGAGGTACGCAGTATTTT